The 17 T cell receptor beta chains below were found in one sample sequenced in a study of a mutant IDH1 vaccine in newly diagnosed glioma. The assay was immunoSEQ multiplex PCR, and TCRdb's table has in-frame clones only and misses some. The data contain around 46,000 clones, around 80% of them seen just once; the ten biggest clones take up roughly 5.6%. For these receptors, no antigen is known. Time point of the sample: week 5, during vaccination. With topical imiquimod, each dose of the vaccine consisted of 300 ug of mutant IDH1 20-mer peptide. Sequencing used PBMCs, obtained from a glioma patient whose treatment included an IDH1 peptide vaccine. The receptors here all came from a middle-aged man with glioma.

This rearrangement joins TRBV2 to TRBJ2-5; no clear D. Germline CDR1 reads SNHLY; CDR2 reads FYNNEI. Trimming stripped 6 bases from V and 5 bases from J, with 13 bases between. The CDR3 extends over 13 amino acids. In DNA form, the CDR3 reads TGTGCCAGCAGAAGAACGGGTGAGGAGACCCAGTACTTC. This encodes CASRRTGEETQYF.

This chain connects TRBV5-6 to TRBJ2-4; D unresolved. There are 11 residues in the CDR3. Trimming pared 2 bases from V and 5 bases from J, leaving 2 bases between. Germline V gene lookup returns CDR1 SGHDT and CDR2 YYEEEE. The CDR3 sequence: CASSFENIQYF. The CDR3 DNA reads TGTGCCAGCAGCTTCGAAAACATTCAGTACTTC.

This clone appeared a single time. CDR3 nucleotide sequence: TGTGCCAGCAGCCCGACGGCCGGGGAGCTGTTTTTT. Encoded protein: CASSPTAGELFF. This sequence joins TRBV5-4 and TRBJ2-2, with D hard to call. This CDR3 region has 12 residues. CDR1 and CDR2 (germline): SGHNT, YYREEE (reference sequence). The V and J ends lost 4 bases and 6 bases respectively, with 7 bases between them.

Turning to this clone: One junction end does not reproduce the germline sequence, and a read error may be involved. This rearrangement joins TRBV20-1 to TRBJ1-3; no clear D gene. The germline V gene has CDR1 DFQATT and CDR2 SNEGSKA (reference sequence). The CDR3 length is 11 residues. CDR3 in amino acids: CSASPGNTIYF. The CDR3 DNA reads TGCAGTGCTTCTCCTGGGAACACCATATATTTT.

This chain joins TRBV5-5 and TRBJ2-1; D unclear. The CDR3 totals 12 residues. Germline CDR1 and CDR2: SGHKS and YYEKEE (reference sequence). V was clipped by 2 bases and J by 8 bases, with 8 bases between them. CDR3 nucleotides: TGTGCCAGCAGCTTCAAAGCAGATGAGCAGTTCTTC. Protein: CASSFKADEQFF.

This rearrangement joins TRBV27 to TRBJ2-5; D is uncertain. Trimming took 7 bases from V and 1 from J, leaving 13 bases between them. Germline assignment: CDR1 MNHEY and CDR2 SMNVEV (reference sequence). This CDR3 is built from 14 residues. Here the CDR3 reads CASTPRAAQETQYF. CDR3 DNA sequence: TGTGCCAGCACCCCAAGGGCGGCCCAAGAGACCCAGTACTTC.

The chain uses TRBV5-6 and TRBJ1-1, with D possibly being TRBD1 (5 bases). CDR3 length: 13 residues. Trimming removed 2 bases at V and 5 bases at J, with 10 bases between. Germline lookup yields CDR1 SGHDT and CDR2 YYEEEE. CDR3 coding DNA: TGTGCCAGCAGCTTAGGGGAGAGGACTGAAGCTTTCTTT. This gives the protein CASSLGERTEAFF.

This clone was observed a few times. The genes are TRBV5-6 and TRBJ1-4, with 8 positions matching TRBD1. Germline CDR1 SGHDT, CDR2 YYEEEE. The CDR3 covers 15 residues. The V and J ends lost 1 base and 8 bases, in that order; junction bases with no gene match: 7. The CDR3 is CASSLYGQGEEKLFF. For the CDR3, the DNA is TGTGCCAGCAGCTTGTACGGACAGGGAGAGGAAAAACTGTTTTTT.

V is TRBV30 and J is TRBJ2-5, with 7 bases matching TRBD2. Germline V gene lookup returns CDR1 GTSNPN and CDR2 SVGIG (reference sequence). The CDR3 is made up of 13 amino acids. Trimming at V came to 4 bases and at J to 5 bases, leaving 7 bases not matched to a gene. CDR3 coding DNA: TGTGCCTGGATAGGGGACTATTGGGAGACCCAGTACTTC. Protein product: CAWIGDYWETQYF. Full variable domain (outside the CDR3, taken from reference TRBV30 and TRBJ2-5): SQTIHQWPATLVQPVGSPLSLECTVEGTSNPNLYWYRQAAGRGLQLLFYSVGIGQISSEVPQNLSASRPQDRQFILSSKKLLLSDSGFYLCAWIGDYWETQYFGPGTRLLVL.

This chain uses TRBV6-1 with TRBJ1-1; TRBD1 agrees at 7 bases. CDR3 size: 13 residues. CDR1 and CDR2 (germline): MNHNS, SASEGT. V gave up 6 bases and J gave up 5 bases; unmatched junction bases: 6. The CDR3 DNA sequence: TGTGCCAGCAGCCAGACAGGGTGGACTGAAGCTTTCTTT. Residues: CASSQTGWTEAFF.

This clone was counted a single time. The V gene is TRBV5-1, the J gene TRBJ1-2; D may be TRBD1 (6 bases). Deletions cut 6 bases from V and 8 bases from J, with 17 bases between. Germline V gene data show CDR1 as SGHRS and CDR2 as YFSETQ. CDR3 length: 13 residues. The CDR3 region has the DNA TGCGCCAGCAATGAAGGGACATCCAAAGGCTACACCTTC. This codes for CASNEGTSKGYTF.

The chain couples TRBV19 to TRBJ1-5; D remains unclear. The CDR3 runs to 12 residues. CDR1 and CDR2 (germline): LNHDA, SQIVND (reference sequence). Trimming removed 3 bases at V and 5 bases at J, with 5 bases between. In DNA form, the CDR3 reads TGTGCCAGTAGTATGGAAGATCAGCCCCAGCATTTT. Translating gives CASSMEDQPQHF.

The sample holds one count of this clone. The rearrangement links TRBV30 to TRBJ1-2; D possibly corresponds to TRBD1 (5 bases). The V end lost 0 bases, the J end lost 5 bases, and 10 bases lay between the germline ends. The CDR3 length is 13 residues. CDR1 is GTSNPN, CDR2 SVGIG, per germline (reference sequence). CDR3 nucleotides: TGTGCCTGGAGTGTAGCGACAGCTTATGGCTACACCTTC. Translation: CAWSVATAYGYTF.

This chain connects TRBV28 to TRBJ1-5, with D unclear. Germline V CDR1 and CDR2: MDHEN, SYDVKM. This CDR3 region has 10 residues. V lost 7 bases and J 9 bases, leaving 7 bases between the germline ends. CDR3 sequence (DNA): TGTGCCAGCAACTCAAGGCCCCAGCATTTT. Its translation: CASNSRPQHF. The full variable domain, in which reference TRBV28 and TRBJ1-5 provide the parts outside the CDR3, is DVKVTQSSRYLVKRTGEKVFLECVQDMDHENMFWYRQDPGLGLRLIYFSYDVKMKEKGDIPEGYSVSREKKERFSLILESASTNQTSMYLCASNSRPQHFGDGTRLSIL.

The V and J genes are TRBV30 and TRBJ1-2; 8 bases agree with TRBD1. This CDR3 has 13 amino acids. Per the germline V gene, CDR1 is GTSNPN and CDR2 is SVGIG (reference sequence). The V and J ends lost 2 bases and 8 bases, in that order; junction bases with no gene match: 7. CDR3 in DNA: TGTGCCTGGAGTTATGGACAGGGTAGCGGCTACACCTTC. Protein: CAWSYGQGSGYTF.

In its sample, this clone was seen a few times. CDR3 bases: TGTGCCAGCAGTTTAAACAGTAGGAATGAGCAGTTCTTC. This codes for CASSLNSRNEQFF. The chain recombines TRBV27 with TRBJ2-1; D is ambiguous. The CDR3 is 13 residues long. Germline V CDR1 and CDR2: MNHEY, SMNVEV (reference sequence). Trimming shortened V by 2 bases and J by 7 bases, and 9 bases separated the two germline ends.

This chain's CDR3 is CASSVLPANEQFF. CDR3 DNA sequence: TGTGCCAGCAGCGTCCTGCCTGCCAATGAGCAGTTCTTC. The chain links TRBV9 to TRBJ2-1; unclear D gene. CDR1 and CDR2 from the germline V gene are SGDLS and YYNGEE. The V end lost 2 bases, the J end lost 6 bases, and 9 bases lay between the germline ends. CDR3 length equals 13 residues. Based on the CDR3 plus reference TRBV9 and TRBJ2-1, the full variable domain is DSGVTQTPKHLITATGQRVTLRCSPRSGDLSVYWYQQSLDQGLQFLIQYYNGEERAKGNILERFSAQQFPDLHSELNLSSLELGDSALYFCASSVLPANEQFFGPGTRLTVL.